This T cell receptor (beta chain) is from a study of blood T cell repertoires in COVID-19. Study-level background: The United States, Italy and Spain supplied acute and convalescent COVID-19 samples.

The table came from immunoSEQ multiplex PCR; TCRdb's copy has only in-frame clones and leaves some out. The top ten hold 1.2% of the sample, which has approximately 200,000 clones, over 80% seen once. V was cut by 4 bases and J by 5 bases, with 16 bases left in between. Germline lookup yields CDR1 SGHNT and CDR2 YYREEE (reference sequence). This CDR3 is built from 16 residues. The chain employs TRBV5-4 and TRBJ1-6, with TRBD1 as a possible D gene (6 bases). The TCR originated in a young man who had recovered from COVID-19. Sequencing was done on a sample of PBMCs or T cells enriched from blood (not recorded which). Here the CDR3 DNA reads TGTGCCAGCAGCGTTGGTTGGCAGGGGAATAATTCACCCCTCCACTTT. Protein product: CASSVGWQGNNSPLHF. Full variable domain (rest looked up from reference TRBV5-4 and TRBJ1-6): ETGVTQSPTHLIKTRGQQVTLRCSSQSGHNTVSWYQQALGQGPQFIFQYYREEENGRGNFPPRFSGLQFPNYSSELNVNALELDDSALYLCASSVGWQGNNSPLHFGNGTRLTVT.